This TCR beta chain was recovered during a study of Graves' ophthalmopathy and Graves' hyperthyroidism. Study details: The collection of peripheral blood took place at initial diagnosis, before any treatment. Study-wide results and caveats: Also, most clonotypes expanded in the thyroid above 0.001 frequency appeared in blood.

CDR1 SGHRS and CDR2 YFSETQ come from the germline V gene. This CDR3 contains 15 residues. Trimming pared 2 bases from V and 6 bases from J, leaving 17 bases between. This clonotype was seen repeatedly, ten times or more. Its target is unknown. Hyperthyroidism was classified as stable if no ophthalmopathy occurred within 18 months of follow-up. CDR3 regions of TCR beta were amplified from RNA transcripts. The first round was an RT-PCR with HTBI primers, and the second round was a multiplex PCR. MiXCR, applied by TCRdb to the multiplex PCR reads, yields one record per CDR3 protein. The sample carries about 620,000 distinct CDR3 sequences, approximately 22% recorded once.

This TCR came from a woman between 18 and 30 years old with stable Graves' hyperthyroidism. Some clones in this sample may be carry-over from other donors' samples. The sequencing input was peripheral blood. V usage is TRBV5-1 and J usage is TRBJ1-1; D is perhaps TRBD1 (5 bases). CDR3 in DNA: TGCGCCAGCAGCTTAATGGGAGGGGACGGCGCTGAAGCTTTCTTT. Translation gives CASSLMGGDGAEAFF.